The 8 T cell receptor beta chains presented below share a single source sample, sequenced in a study of stem cell transplantation in POMP-related autoinflammatory disease. Assay used: immunoSEQ multiplex PCR; TCRdb lists only in-frame clones, some missing. This sample has tens of thousands of clones; approximately 90% occur once, and the top ten carry around 0.66%. This specimen consisted of CD4+ T cells from PBMCs, obtained after stem cell transplantation. The receptors derive from a human patient with POMP-related autoinflammation and immune dysregulation (PRAID). Some of these T cells may belong to the graft donor.

This clone was observed once. Here the CDR3 DNA reads TGTGCCAGCTCACCACGAAGAGGGATCGGCTCCTACAATGAGCAGTTCTTC. It translates to CASSPRRGIGSYNEQFF. This chain joins TRBV18 and TRBJ2-1; tentative D call: TRBD2 (5 bases). Germline-derived CDR1 and CDR2 are KGHSH and LQKENI. The CDR3 has 17 residues. Deletions cut 1 base from V and 0 bases from J, with 13 bases between.

This clone showed up just once. V usage is TRBV29-1 and J usage is TRBJ2-7, with D perhaps being TRBD1 or TRBD2 (5 bases each). The CDR3 spans 14 residues. The germline CDR1 and CDR2 sequences are SQVTM and ANQGSEA. Between the trimmed V and J ends, which lost 4 bases and 3 bases, there was a span of 16 bases. The CDR3 sequence: CSVGGTARGYEQYF. The CDR3 bases are TGCAGCGTTGGAGGGACCGCGAGGGGCTACGAGCAGTACTTC.

This clone was seen a handful of times. V gene TRBV4-2 combines with J gene TRBJ2-3; TRBD2 matches 7 bases. The length of the CDR3 is 16 residues. The J segment lost 3 bases and the V segment lost 5 bases, leaving 11 bases of the junction unmatched. CDR1 is LGHNA, CDR2 YNFKEQ, per germline. In DNA, the CDR3 is TGTGCCAGCAGCGAGCGAGCCGGGAGGTTGACAGATACGCAGTATTTT. Protein sequence: CASSERAGRLTDTQYF.

This chain connects TRBV28 to TRBJ2-3; 7 nucleotides align to TRBD2. The CDR3 is made up of 12 amino acids. The J segment lost 4 bases and the V segment lost 5 bases, leaving 0 bases of the junction unmatched. The germline gives CDR1 MDHEN, CDR2 SYDVKM. CDR3 amino acids: CASSSGADTQYF. The DNA for the CDR3 is TGTGCCAGCAGTAGCGGGGCAGATACGCAGTATTTT.

This sequence joins TRBV29-1 and TRBJ2-7; TRBD1 aligns across 9 bases. The CDR3 is 14 amino acids. The germline V gene has CDR1 SQVTM and CDR2 ANQGSEA. The V segment lost 5 bases and the J segment 1 base; nucleotides outside the gene matches: 6. CDR3 residues: CSVRDRAGSYEQYF. The DNA for the CDR3 is TGCAGCGTTAGGGACAGGGCCGGGTCCTACGAGCAGTACTTC.

The chain carries TRBV24-1 and TRBJ2-5; TRBD2 matches at 8 bases. V dropped 6 bases and J dropped 5; count of bases not matched to a gene: 7. Germline CDR1 KGHDR, CDR2 SFDVKD. This CDR3 spans 14 amino acids. CDR3 bases: TGTGCCACCAGTCCCGGGGGGGCCTTGGAGACCCAGTACTTC. Translated, it gives CATSPGGALETQYF.

The chain has TRBV10-3 and TRBJ2-2; D perhaps matches TRBD2 (6 bases). This CDR3 has 12 residues. Germline lookup yields CDR1 ENHRY and CDR2 SYGVKD. The CDR3 sequence is CGCAGFGGELFF. Here the CDR3 DNA reads TGTGGGTGTGCGGGGTTCGGCGGGGAGCTGTTTTTT.

This sequence joins TRBV5-4 and TRBJ1-1, with D possibly TRBD1 on 5 matching bases. Trimming left V 1 base short and J 5 bases short, with 12 bases between. The germline V gene encodes CDR1 SGHNT and CDR2 YYREEE (reference sequence). The CDR3 contains 14 residues. CDR3 protein: CASSLTLKGTEAFF. The CDR3, as DNA: TGTGCCAGCAGCTTGACCCTTAAGGGGACTGAAGCTTTCTTT.